In its sample, the clone carrying this T cell receptor (beta chain) was seen many times. Its target is not known. TCRdb recomputed calls from the 5' RACE reads with MiXCR, one row per CDR3 protein. This table has fewer than 300,000 distinct CDR3 sequences, approximately 15% appearing once. The sample belongs to a study of T-cell memory formation after mild COVID-19. Findings and caveats of the study: Pre-infection memory carried some responding clones, suggesting that cross-reactive memory joined.

The CDR3 consists of 16 residues. Germline CDR1 reads MGHRA; CDR2 reads YSYEKL. Trimming took 0 bases from V and 5 from J; bases not matched to a gene: 2. Sequenced material: PBMCs or a T cell subset sorted from them (not recorded which). This sequence joins TRBV4-1 and TRBJ2-3; 13 nucleotides line up with TRBD2. The sequence came from a man aged 18 to 29 who had mild COVID-19 (a few samples of this study predate the infection). Cell type and time point are not known. CDR3 DNA sequence: TGCGCCAGCAGCCAAGAACTAGCGGGGGGGCAAGATACGCAGTATTTT. Protein product: CASSQELAGGQDTQYF.